Shown below are 5 T cell receptor beta chains from a single sample sequenced in a study of regulatory T cells in long-lasting Graves disease. Time point given: newly diagnosed GD, antithyroid drugs for less than 3 months. PBMCs provided the RNA from which the TCR library was made. Researchers made TCR beta libraries by using iRepertoire HTBI primers and running Arm-PCR on CDR3 regions. TCRdb recomputed calls from the multiplex PCR reads with MiXCR, one row per CDR3 protein. The sample includes about 420,000 distinct CDR3 sequences, 15% to 20% of them seen just once. These data are also associated with another study on T cells in Graves' hyperthyroidism and ophthalmopathy.

Sequencing was performed on peripheral blood mononuclear cells (PBMCs), taken at new diagnosis, from a patient treated with antithyroid drugs. The receptors derive from a young woman with Graves disease.

In this sample, this clonotype turned up a few times. The rearrangement links TRBV6-2 or TRBV6-3 to TRBJ2-5; a weak D match, TRBD1 (5 bases). The CDR3 has 14 residues. Germline CDR1 reads MNHEY; CDR2 reads SVGEGT. The V end lost 4 bases, the J end lost 4 bases, and 13 bases lay between the germline ends. Here the CDR3 DNA reads TGTGCCAGCAGTTCGGGCCAAAGGGGAGAGACCCAGTACTTC. It yields the protein CASSSGQRGETQYF.

This clonotype was found many times. The CDR3 protein is CASSVITGQGNQPQHF. For the CDR3, the DNA is TGTGCCAGCAGTGTCATAACAGGGCAGGGGAATCAGCCCCAGCATTTT. The V gene is TRBV6-1, the J gene TRBJ1-5; possible D gene TRBD1, 6 bases. The V gene's germline CDR1 is MNHNS and CDR2 SASEGT. Trimming stripped 4 bases from V and 4 bases from J, with 17 bases between. The CDR3 is 16 residues long.

At least ten counts were recorded for this clonotype. The genes are TRBV2 and TRBJ2-1; TRBD1 aligns across 7 bases. Germline-derived CDR1 and CDR2 are SNHLY and FYNNEI. This CDR3 is built from 15 residues. Trimming removed 5 bases from V and 0 bases from J; junction bases left unmatched: 4. CDR3 protein: CASSWTGDSYNEQFF. CDR3 DNA sequence: TGTGCCAGCAGTTGGACAGGAGACTCCTACAATGAGCAGTTCTTC. Supplemented by reference TRBV2 and TRBJ2-1, the full variable domain reads EPEVTQTPSHQVTQMGQEVILRCVPISNHLYFYWYRQILGQKVEFLVSFYNNEISEKSEIFDDQFSVERPDGSNFTLKIRSTKLEDSAMYFCASSWTGDSYNEQFFGPGTRLTVL.

This clonotype appeared many times. J is TRBJ1-4 and V is TRBV20-1, with D unresolved. Germline V lookup: CDR1 DFQATT, CDR2 SNEGSKA (reference sequence). V was cut by 6 bases and J by 0 bases, with 20 bases left in between. The CDR3 loop spans 17 amino acids. The CDR3 region has the DNA TGCAGTGCGCGTGTATTGGGGTGGGTTGCAACTAATGAAAAACTGTTTTTT. It encodes CSARVLGWVATNEKLFF.

This clonotype has a count of ten or more. The CDR3 sequence is CASRPRETRSGGTEAFF. The CDR3 DNA reads as TGTGCCAGCAGACCCCGGGAAACCCGAAGTGGTGGCACTGAAGCTTTCTTT. V is TRBV6-1 and J is TRBJ1-1, with D unclear. V was trimmed by 6 bases and J by 4 bases, leaving 24 bases between them. In germline, CDR1 is MNHNS, CDR2 SASEGT. CDR3 length: 17 residues.